This T cell receptor (beta chain) appears in the sequencing data of a study of patients and donors after allogeneic stem cell transplantation. TCRdb itself ran the RT-PCR reads through MiXCR, one entry per CDR3 protein. The top ten hold 5.5% to 6.5% of the sample, which has roughly 940,000 distinct CDR3 sequences, about a sixth seen once. Germline V gene lookup returns CDR1 DFQATT and CDR2 SNEGSKA (reference sequence). This CDR3 is built from 16 residues. V shed 5 bases and J 2 bases; nucleotides not matched to a gene: 11. This sequence was found in a human donor who was either an allogeneic HSCT recipient or a stem cell or donor lymphocyte infusion donor (not recorded which). It is not recorded whose cells these are; they may come from a transplant donor. The chain couples TRBV20-1 to TRBJ2-7, with TRBD2 identical over 11 bases. The sequenced sample consisted of blood, either unsorted or a sorted T cell fraction (not recorded which). CDR3 sequence: CSAPILTSGIPYEQYF. The CDR3 nucleotides read TGCAGTGCTCCTATCCTGACTAGCGGGATTCCCTACGAGCAGTACTTC.